Shown below are 3 T cell receptor beta chains from a single sample sequenced in a study of blood T cells in healthy people across ages. It was with a sample-barcoded 5' primer and a J-beta primer mix that a second PCR of about 6 to 11 cycles was run. TCRdb used MiXCR to reprocess the 5' RACE reads, holding one entry per CDR3 protein. The table lists 750,000 to 850,000 distinct CDR3 sequences, approximately 25% of them singletons. In addition, the sample was reused for a study of T cells of mothers and their children.

Sequencing was done on a sample of blood. These receptors originate from a boy under 18 in good health.

V usage is TRBV7-9 and J usage is TRBJ2-5, with a weak D call TRBD1 (5 bases). Trimming removed 0 bases from V and 2 bases from J, with 10 bases in between. CDR1 SEHNR and CDR2 FQNEAQ come from the germline V gene (reference sequence). The CDR3 contains 15 residues. The CDR3 reads CASSLAPDSQETQYF. For the CDR3, the DNA is TGTGCCAGCAGCTTAGCCCCCGACAGTCAAGAGACCCAGTACTTC.

The chain uses TRBV4-2 and TRBJ2-5; TRBD2 is a possible D gene (5 bases). Trimming took 6 bases from V and 1 from J, leaving 6 bases between them. Germline V gene lookup returns CDR1 LGHNA and CDR2 YNFKEQ. The CDR3 is 12 amino acids. The CDR3 DNA reads TGTGCCAGCAGTGGGAGCCAAGAGACCCAGTACTTC. It yields the protein CASSGSQETQYF.

This clonotype appeared many times. The V call is TRBV7-9, the J call TRBJ2-7, with unresolved D. Per the germline V gene, CDR1 is SEHNR and CDR2 is FQNEAQ (reference sequence). CDR3 length: 12 residues. Trimming took off 4 bases at V and 4 bases at J, with 8 bases between the two ends. CDR3 residues: CASSSTEYEQYF. The CDR3, as DNA: TGTGCCAGCAGCTCAACGGAGTACGAGCAGTACTTC.